Sequencing of this T cell receptor beta chain was carried out in a study of blood T cell repertoires in COVID-19. Only in-frame clones appear in the TCRdb table, and some are missing; sequencing was by immunoSEQ multiplex PCR. The sample yields about 280,000 clones, around 84% seen once. The sequence derives from a man aged 40-55 years who had been exposed to COVID-19. The sequenced sample was PBMCs or T cells enriched from blood (not recorded which).

Here the CDR3 reads CASSQERGQWNEKLFF. The CDR3 DNA reads as TGTGCCAGCAGCCAAGAAAGAGGCCAGTGGAATGAAAAACTGTTTTTT. This chain uses TRBV3-1 (or the pseudogene TRBV3-2) with TRBJ1-4, with unresolved D. This CDR3 has 16 residues. Germline V CDR1 and CDR2: LGHDT, YNNKEL (reference sequence). V was shortened by 0 bases and J by 5 bases, with 13 bases between the two germline ends.